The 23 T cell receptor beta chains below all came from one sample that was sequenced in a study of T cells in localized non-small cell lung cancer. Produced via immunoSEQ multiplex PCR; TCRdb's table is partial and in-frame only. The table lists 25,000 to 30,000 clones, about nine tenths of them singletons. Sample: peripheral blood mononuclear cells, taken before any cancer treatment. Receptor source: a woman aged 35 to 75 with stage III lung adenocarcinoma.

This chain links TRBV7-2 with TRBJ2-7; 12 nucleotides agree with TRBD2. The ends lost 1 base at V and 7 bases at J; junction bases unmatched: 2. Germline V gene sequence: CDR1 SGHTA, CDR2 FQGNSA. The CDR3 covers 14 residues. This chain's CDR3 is CASSLGLAGGEQYF. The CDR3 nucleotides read TGTGCCAGCAGCTTAGGCCTAGCGGGAGGGGAGCAGTACTTC.

The CDR3 sequence is CASSSGRARSNLGYTF. The CDR3 DNA follows: TGTGCCAGCAGCTCAGGAAGGGCCAGGTCAAACTTAGGCTACACCTTC. The chain recombines TRBV5-4 with TRBJ1-2; D remains unclear. CDR3 size: 16 residues. Germline loops: CDR1 SGHNT, CDR2 YYREEE (reference sequence). With 3 bases removed from V and 8 bases from J, the gap between germline ends came to 23 bases.

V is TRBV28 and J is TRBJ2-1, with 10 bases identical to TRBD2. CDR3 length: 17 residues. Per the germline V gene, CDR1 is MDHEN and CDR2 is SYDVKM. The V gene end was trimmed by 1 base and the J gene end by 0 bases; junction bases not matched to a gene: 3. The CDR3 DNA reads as TGTGCCAGCAGTTTATCTCTAGCGGGAGTCTCCTACAATGAGCAGTTCTTC. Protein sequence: CASSLSLAGVSYNEQFF.

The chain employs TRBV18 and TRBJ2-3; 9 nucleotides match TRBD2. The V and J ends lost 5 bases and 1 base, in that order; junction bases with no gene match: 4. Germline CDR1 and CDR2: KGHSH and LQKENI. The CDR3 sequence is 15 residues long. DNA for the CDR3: TGTGCCAGCTCATTAATAGCGGGAGGCACAGATACGCAGTATTTT. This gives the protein CASSLIAGGTDTQYF.

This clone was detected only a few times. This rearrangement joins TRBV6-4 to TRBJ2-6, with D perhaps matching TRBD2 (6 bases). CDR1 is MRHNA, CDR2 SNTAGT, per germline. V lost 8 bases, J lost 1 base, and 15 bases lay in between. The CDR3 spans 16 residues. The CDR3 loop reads CASARGGASGANVLTF. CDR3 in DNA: TGTGCCAGCGCAAGAGGAGGGGCTTCTGGGGCCAACGTCCTGACTTTC.

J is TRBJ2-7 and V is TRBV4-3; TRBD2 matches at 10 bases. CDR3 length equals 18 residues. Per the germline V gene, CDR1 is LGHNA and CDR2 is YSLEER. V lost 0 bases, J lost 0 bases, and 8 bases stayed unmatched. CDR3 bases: TGCGCCAGCAGCCAAGAGGTCCGGGCTAGCGGGGGCTCCTACGAGCAGTACTTC. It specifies CASSQEVRASGGSYEQYF.

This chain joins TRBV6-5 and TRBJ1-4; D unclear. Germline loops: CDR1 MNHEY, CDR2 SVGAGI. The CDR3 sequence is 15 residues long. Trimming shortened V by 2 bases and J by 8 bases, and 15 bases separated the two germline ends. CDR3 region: CASSYGGKDREKLFF. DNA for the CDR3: TGTGCCAGCAGTTACGGAGGGAAGGATCGGGAAAAACTGTTTTTT.

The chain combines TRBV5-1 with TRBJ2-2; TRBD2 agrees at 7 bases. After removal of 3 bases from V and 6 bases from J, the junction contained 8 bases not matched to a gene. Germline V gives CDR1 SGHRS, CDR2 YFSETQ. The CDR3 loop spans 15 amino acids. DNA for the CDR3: TGCGCCAGCAGCTCAACTCCAGGGAGGGCCGGGGAGCTGTTTTTT. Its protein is CASSSTPGRAGELFF.

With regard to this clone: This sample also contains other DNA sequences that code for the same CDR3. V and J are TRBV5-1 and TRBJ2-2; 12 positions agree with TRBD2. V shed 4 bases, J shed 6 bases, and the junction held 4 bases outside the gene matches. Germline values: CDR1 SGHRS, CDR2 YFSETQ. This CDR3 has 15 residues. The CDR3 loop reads CASSQLAGGSGELFF. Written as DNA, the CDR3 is TGCGCCAGCAGCCAACTAGCGGGAGGATCCGGGGAGCTGTTTTTT.

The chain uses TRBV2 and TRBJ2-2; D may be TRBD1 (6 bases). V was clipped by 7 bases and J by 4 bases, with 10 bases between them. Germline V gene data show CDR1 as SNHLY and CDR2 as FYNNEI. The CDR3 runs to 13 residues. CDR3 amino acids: CASIQGVTGELFF. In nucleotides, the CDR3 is TGTGCCAGCATACAGGGCGTCACCGGGGAGCTGTTTTTT. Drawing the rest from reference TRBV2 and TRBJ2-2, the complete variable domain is EPEVTQTPSHQVTQMGQEVILRCVPISNHLYFYWYRQILGQKVEFLVSFYNNEISEKSEIFDDQFSVERPDGSNFTLKIRSTKLEDSAMYFCASIQGVTGELFFGEGSRLTVL.

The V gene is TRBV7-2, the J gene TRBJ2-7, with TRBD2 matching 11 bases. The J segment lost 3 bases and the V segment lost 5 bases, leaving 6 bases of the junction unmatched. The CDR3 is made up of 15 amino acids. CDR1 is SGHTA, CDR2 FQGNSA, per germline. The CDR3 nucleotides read TGTGCCAGCAGCCCAACTAGCGGGAGACTCTACGAGCAGTACTTC. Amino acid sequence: CASSPTSGRLYEQYF.

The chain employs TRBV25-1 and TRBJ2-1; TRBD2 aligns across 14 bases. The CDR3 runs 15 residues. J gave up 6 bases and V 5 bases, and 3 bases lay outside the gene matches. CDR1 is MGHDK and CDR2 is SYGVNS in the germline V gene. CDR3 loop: CASSPGLAGANEQFF. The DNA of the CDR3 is TGTGCCAGCAGTCCGGGACTAGCGGGAGCCAATGAGCAGTTCTTC. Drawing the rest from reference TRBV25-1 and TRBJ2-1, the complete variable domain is EADIYQTPRYLVIGTGKKITLECSQTMGHDKMYWYQQDPGMELHLIHYSYGVNSTEKGDLSSESTVSRIRTEHFPLTLESARPSHTSQYLCASSPGLAGANEQFFGPGTRLTVL.

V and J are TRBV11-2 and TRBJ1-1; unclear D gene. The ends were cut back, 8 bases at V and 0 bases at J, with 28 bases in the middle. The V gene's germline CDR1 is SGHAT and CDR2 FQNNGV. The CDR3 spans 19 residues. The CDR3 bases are TGTGCCAGCGGGCACTATCTGATTCGGCGTGGGGTACTGAACACTGAAGCTTTCTTT. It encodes CASGHYLIRRGVLNTEAFF.

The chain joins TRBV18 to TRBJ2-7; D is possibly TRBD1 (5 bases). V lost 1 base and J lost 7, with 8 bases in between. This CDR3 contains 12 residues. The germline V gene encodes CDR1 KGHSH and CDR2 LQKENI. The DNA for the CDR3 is TGTGCCAGCTCACCACAGGGGTGGGAGCAGTACTTC. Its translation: CASSPQGWEQYF.

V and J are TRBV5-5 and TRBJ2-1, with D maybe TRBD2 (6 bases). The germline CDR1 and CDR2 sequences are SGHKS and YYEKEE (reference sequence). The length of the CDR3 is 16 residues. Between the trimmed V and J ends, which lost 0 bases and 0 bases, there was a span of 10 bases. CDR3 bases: TGTGCCAGCAGCTTGGCCCCGACTAGCTCCTACAATGAGCAGTTCTTC. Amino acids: CASSLAPTSSYNEQFF.

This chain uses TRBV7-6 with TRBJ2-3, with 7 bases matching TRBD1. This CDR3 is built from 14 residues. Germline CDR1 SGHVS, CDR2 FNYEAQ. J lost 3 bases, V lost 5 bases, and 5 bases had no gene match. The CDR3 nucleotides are TGTGCCAGCAGCCCCGACAGGGAGACAGATACGCAGTATTTT. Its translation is CASSPDRETDTQYF.

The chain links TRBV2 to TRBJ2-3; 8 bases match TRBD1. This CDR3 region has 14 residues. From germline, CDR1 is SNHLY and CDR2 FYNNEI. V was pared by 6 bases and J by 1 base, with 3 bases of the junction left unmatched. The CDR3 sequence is CASRRGQGTDTQYF. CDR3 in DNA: TGTGCCAGCAGGAGGGGACAGGGCACAGATACGCAGTATTTT.

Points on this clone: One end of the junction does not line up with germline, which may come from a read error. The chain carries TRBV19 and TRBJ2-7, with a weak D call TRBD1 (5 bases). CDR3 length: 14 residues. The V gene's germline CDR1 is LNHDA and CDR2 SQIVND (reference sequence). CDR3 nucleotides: TGTGCCAGTAGTATTGGGCAGGGCTCCCACGAGCAGTACTTC. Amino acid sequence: CASSIGQGSHEQYF.

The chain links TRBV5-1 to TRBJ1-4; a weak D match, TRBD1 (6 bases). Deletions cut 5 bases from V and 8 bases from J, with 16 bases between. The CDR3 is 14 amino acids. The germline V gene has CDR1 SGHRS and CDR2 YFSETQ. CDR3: CASRPTGSGEKLFF. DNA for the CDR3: TGCGCCAGCAGACCCACAGGGTCGGGGGAAAAACTGTTTTTT. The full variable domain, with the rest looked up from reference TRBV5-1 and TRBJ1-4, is KAGVTQTPRYLIKTRGQQVTLSCSPISGHRSVSWYQQTPGQGLQFLFEYFSETQRNKGNFPGRFSGRQFSNSRSEMNVSTLELGDSALYLCASRPTGSGEKLFFGSGTQLSVL.

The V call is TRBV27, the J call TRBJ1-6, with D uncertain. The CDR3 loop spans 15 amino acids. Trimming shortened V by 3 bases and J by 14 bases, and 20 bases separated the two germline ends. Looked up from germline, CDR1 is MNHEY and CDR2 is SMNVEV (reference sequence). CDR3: CASSFDGVSPAALHF. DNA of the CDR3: TGTGCCAGCAGTTTTGATGGCGTTTCCCCGGCGGCCCTCCACTTT.

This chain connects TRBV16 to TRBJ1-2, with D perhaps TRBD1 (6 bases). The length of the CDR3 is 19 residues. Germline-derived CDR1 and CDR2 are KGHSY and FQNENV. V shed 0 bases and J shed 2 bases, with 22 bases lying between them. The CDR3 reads CASSQSFGGGRVPNYGYTF. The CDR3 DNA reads TGTGCCAGCAGCCAATCTTTCGGGGGCGGACGGGTTCCCAACTATGGCTACACCTTC.

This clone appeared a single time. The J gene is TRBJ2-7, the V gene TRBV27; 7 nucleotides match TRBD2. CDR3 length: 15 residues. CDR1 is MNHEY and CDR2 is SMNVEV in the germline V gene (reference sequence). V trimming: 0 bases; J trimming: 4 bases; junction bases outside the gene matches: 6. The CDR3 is CASSLSQGGRYEQYF. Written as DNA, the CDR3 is TGTGCCAGCAGTTTATCGCAGGGAGGGCGATACGAGCAGTACTTC.

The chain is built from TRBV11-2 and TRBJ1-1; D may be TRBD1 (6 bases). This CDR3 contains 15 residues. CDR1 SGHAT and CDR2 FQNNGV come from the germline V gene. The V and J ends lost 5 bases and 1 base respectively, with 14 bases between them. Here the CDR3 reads CASSPLRGANTEAFF. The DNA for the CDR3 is TGTGCCAGCAGCCCGTTGAGGGGGGCGAACACTGAAGCTTTCTTT.